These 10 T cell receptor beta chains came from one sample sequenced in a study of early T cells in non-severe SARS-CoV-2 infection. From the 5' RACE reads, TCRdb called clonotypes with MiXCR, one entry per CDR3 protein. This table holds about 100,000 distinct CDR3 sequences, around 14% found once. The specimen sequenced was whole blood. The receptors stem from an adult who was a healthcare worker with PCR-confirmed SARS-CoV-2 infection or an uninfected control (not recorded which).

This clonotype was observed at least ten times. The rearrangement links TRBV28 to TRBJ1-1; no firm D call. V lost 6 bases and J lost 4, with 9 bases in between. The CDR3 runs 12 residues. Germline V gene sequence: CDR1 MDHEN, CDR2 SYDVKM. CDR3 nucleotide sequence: TGTGCCAGCAGGGGGTACCGCACTGAAGCTTTCTTT. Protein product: CASRGYRTEAFF.

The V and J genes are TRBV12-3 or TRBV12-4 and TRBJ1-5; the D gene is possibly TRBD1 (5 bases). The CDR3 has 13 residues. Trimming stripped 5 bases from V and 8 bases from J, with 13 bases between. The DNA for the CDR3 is TGTGCCAGCAGTCATGGGGGTGGAAAGCCCCAGCATTTT. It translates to CASSHGGGKPQHF.

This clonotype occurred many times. The CDR3 spells CASSYGSSYNEQFF. CDR3 nucleotide sequence: TGTGCCAGCAGTTACGGATCCTCCTACAATGAGCAGTTCTTC. The V call is TRBV6-5, the J call TRBJ2-1; D remains unclear. Germline loops: CDR1 MNHEY, CDR2 SVGAGI. The CDR3 has 14 amino acids. V lost 2 bases to trimming and J lost 0 bases, with 5 bases between them.

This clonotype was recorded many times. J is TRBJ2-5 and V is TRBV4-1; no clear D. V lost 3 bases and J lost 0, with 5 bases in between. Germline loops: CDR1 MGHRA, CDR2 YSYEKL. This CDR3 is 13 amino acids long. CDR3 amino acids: CASSHLYQETQYF. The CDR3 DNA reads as TGCGCCAGCAGCCACCTATACCAAGAGACCCAGTACTTC.

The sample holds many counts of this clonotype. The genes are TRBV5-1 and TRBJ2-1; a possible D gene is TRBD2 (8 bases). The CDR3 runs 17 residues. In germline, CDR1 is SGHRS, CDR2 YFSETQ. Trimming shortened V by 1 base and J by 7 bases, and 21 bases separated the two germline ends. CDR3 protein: CASSLNPVLAGQNEQFF. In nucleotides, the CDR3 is TGCGCCAGCAGCTTGAACCCGGTATTAGCGGGACAGAATGAGCAGTTCTTC.

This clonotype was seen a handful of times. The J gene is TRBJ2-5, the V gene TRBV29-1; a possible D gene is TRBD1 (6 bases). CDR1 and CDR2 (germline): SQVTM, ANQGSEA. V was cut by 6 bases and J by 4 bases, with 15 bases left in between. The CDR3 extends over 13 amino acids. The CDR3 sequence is CSVGAQGGETQYF. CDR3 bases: TGCAGCGTGGGGGCCCAGGGTGGAGAGACCCAGTACTTC.

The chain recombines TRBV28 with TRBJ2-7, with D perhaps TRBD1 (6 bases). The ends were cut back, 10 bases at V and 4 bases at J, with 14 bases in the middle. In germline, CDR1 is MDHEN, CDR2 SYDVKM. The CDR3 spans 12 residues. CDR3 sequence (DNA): TGTGCCACTGACGGACAGTCATACGAGCAGTACTTC. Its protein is CATDGQSYEQYF.

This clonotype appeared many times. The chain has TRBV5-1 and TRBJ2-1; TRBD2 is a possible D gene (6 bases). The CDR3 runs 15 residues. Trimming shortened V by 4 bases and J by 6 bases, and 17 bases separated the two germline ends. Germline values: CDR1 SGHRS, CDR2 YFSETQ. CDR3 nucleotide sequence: TGCGCCAGCAGCCGTGGTATGAGGAGGGTCAATGAGCAGTTCTTC. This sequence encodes CASSRGMRRVNEQFF.

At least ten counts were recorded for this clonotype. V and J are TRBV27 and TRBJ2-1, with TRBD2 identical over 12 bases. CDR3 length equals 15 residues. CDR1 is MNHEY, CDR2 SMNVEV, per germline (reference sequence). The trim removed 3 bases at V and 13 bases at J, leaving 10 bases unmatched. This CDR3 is CASSFRLAGAASQFF. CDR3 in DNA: TGTGCCAGCAGTTTCCGACTAGCGGGAGCGGCGAGCCAGTTCTTC.

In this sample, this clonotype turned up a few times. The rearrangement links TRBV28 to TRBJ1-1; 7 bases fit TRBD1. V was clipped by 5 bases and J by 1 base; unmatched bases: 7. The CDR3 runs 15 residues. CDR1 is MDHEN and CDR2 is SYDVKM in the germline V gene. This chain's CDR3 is CASSPQTGTNTEAFF. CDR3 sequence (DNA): TGTGCCAGCAGTCCACAGACAGGGACGAACACTGAAGCTTTCTTT.